This passage covers 3 T cell receptor beta chains from one sample sequenced in a study of CD8 T cells in ankylosing spondylitis. Study conclusions and caveats: A TCR beta motif made of fewer than ten highly homologous variants seemed typical of ankylosing spondylitis blood.

Each CDR3 protein gets one entry after TCRdb re-called the 5' RACE reads with MiXCR. Of about 700,000 distinct CDR3 sequences detected, roughly 19% appear once; the ten largest clones hold around 19%. The antigens these receptors bind are not known. What was sequenced was blood, either unsorted or a sorted T cell fraction (not recorded which). These receptors originate from a male donor with ankylosing spondylitis.

The table lists this clonotype with a few counts. The CDR3 bases are TGCGCCAGCAGCACGGAAGGACAGATGAACACTGAAGCTTTCTTT. It encodes CASSTEGQMNTEAFF. J is TRBJ1-1 and V is TRBV5-1; tentatively, D is TRBD1 (6 bases). CDR1 is SGHRS, CDR2 YFSETQ, per germline. The CDR3 runs to 15 residues. V lost 4 bases and J 0 bases, leaving 13 bases between the germline ends.

This clonotype was counted a few times. The chain couples TRBV4-3 to TRBJ2-5; 7 bases are a match to TRBD2. There are 18 residues in the CDR3. The ends lost 1 base at V and 5 bases at J; junction bases unmatched: 16. Germline V lookup: CDR1 LGHNA, CDR2 YSLEER. The CDR3 DNA follows: TGCGCCAGCAGCCAAGTTGTTGTTTCGAGCGGGGCAAGGGAGACCCAGTACTTC. It specifies CASSQVVVSSGARETQYF.

This clonotype came up a few times. The chain employs TRBV20-1 and TRBJ2-7; 7 bases line up with TRBD2. CDR3 length equals 15 residues. V lost 5 bases to trimming and J lost 6 bases; unmatched junction nucleotides: 16. The germline V gene encodes CDR1 DFQATT and CDR2 SNEGSKA (reference sequence). The CDR3 protein is CSAGVAGDLFGEQYF. CDR3 DNA sequence: TGCAGTGCTGGGGTAGCGGGCGATCTATTCGGCGAGCAGTACTTC.